This section outlines one TCR beta chain sequence together with its context. This sample is part of a study of blood T cell repertoires in COVID-19. Overall study context: There were acute and convalescent COVID-19 samples, and they came from the United States, Italy and Spain. T cells, B-cell-depleted T cells, or PBMCs provided the cDNA or gDNA that served as material.

CDR3 size: 20 residues. V dropped 1 base and J dropped 2 bases, with 21 bases sitting between them. Germline V gene lookup returns CDR1 SGHDN and CDR2 FVKESK. One Seattle source followed patients from active infection through their disease course. Original handling: From reference gene primer amplification, estimates of nucleated cell counts were derived. Clones were sequenced by immunoSEQ multiplex PCR, and TCRdb holds only the in-frame ones, with some missing. V and J calls plus clone size are reproduced from that table; the DNA served to infer D and trimming. The top ten clones hold more than 1.4% of a sample with 270,000 or so clones, roughly 84% of them seen once.

J is TRBJ2-6 and V is TRBV14; maybe TRBD1 (7 bases). The origin of this receptor is a human donor with COVID-19, enrolled during active disease. The donor label of this sample is uncertain. Source material: peripheral blood. The CDR3 loop reads CASSQGRRRQGGTGANVLTF. The CDR3 region has the DNA TGTGCCAGCAGCCAAGGTCGTCGTAGGCAGGGGGGCACTGGGGCCAACGTCCTGACTTTC.